These T cell receptor beta chains were read from a single sample in a study of human T cells and chemical hapten exposure. Each CDR3 protein is one row after TCRdb ran MiXCR on the reads. The sample consists of about 120,000 distinct CDR3 sequences, 6.5% to 10% of them appearing once. The sample was whole blood. The receptors derive from a human donor in good health. Some clones in this sample may be carry-over from other donors' samples. The CDR3 runs from the conserved cysteine through the conserved F or W. A D gene is named only where the DNA matches it firmly. A clone size is listed for some rows: how often the clone was seen (once, few, many), or a class if it is expanded.

>TRBJ2-7|-|-|TRBV4-3
TGCGCCAGCAGCCAAGAAGGAAATGGGACATCTTCCTACGAGCAGTACTTC
CASSQEGNGTSSYEQYF
>TRBJ2-2|-|TRBD1|TRBV9
TGTGCCAGCAGCGCCAACCCCGGACAGGGAACCGGGGAGCTGTTTTTT
CASSANPGQGTGELFF
>TRBJ1-4|-|-|TRBV7-6
TGTGCCAGCAGCTTAGGAGGGGACGATAATGAAAAACTGTTTTTT
CASSLGGDDNEKLFF
>TRBJ1-1|-|-|TRBV20-1
TGCAGTGCTAGAGATCTAGAGGCAGCGAACACTGAAGCTTTCTTT
CSARDLEAANTEAFF
>TRBJ2-1|few|TRBD2|TRBV5-1
TGCGCCAGCAGCTCGCTGGGGGTGACTAGCGGCGCCTGGTATGAGCAGTTCTTC
CASSSLGVTSGAWYEQFF
>TRBJ2-2|few|TRBD1|TRBV19
TGTGCCAGTAGTCCCTTGGGACAGCTGAACACCGGGGAGCTGTTTTTT
CASSPLGQLNTGELFF
>TRBJ2-5|many|-|TRBV20-1
TGCAGTGCTAGAGTTCTTAAGAGACCCCAGTACTTC
CSARVLKRPQYF
>TRBJ1-1|many|-|TRBV6-5
TGTGCCAGCAGACGGGGCCTGAACACTGAAGCTTTCTTT
CASRRGLNTEAFF
>TRBJ1-5|many|-|TRBV6-6
TGTGCCAGCAGTCCACGGGACATCCCAACCATGCCCCAGCATTTT
CASSPRDIPTMPQHF
>TRBJ1-2|many|TRBD1|TRBV6-1
TGTGCCAGCAGTGAAGCCAGGGGGGCGCGGAACTATGGCTACACCTTC
CASSEARGARNYGYTF
>TRBJ2-1|-|-|TRBV9
TGTGCCAGCAGCGTAGTAAGCAGCAACAATGAGCAGTTCTTC
CASSVVSSNNEQFF
>TRBJ2-6|-|-|TRBV20-1
TGCAGTGCTAGAGACAGAAACTCTGGGGCCAACGTCCTGACTTTC
CSARDRNSGANVLTF
>TRBJ2-1|-|-|TRBV6-2/TRBV6-3
TGTGCCAGCGAAAATGGCCCGCTTAGCTCCTACAATGAGCAGTTCTTC
CASENGPLSSYNEQFF
>TRBJ2-1|many|-|TRBV7-9
TGTGCCAGCAGCTCCAGAGATAGCGGCTCCTACAATGAGCAGTTCTTC
CASSSRDSGSYNEQFF
>TRBJ2-7|-|-|TRBV21-1
TGTGCCAGCAGCAAAGACAGCGAGACATTCCAGTGTGAGCAGTACTTC
CASSKDSETFQCEQYF
>TRBJ1-6|few|TRBD1|TRBV6-2/TRBV6-3
TGTGCCAGCAGTAGAGACTCCACAGGGGTAGGCTCACCCCTCCACTTT
CASSRDSTGVGSPLHF
>TRBJ2-7|many|-|TRBV7-9
TGTGCCAGCAGCTTAGGAGGGGACGAGCAGTACTTC
CASSLGGDEQYF
>TRBJ2-7|-|TRBD1|TRBV27
TGTGCCAGCAGTTTGAACAGGGGCGCTTACGAGCAGTACTTC
CASSLNRGAYEQYF
>TRBJ1-1|many|TRBD1|TRBV3-1
TGTGCCAGCAGCCAACCCAGGGGGGGGGCTTTCTTT
CASSQPRGGAFF
>TRBJ2-7|many|TRBD2|TRBV20-1
TGCAGTGCTAGCGTACCGGGACTAGCGGGAGCAGAGCAGTACTTC
CSASVPGLAGAEQYF
>TRBJ1-4|few|TRBD1|TRBV20-1
TGCAGTGCTAGATGGACAGGGGGCGATGAAAAACTGTTTTTT
CSARWTGGDEKLFF
>TRBJ2-2|-|-|TRBV11-2
TGTGCCAGCAGCTTAGAGGGGGGGCGTGGCACCGGGGAGCTGTTTTTT
CASSLEGGRGTGELFF
>TRBJ2-3|few|-|TRBV29-1
TGCAGCGTTGAGCCCTTCCAAGATACGCAGTATTTT
CSVEPFQDTQYF
>TRBJ1-1|-|-|TRBV7-9
TGTGCCAGCGGAGTCTCTGAAGCTTTCTTT
CASGVSEAFF